This T cell receptor (beta chain) was sequenced during a study of shared clonotypes between healthy human individuals. CDR3 length: 13 residues. Germline CDR1 reads SGHNT; CDR2 reads YYREEE (reference sequence). V was cut by 0 bases and J by 3 bases, with 7 bases left in between. Study-wide findings and caveats: Non-shared clonotypes displayed generation probabilities falling below those of clonotypes present in all four donors.

Comment on this clone: Antigen unknown. Other DNA sequences in the sample encode the same CDR3.

The naive CD8 subset, CD45RO-negative cells positively selected for CCR7, excluded terminally differentiated effector memory CD45RA+ cells. None of the donors, who were healthy HIV-negative adults, had recently had acute infections or vaccinations. Running of the assay took place at deep level. Here immunoSEQ multiplex PCR was the method, and the copy in TCRdb shows in-frame clones only, minus some. The sample lists hundreds of thousands of clones; approximately 96% were seen once. The V and J genes are TRBV5-4 and TRBJ2-7; the D is unclear. The source of this sequence is a woman aged 30 to 39 in good health. Material for sequencing was naive CD8+ T cells sorted from blood. The CDR3: CASSLAPSYEQYF. The CDR3, as DNA: TGTGCCAGCAGCTTGGCCCCCAGCTACGAGCAGTACTTC.